This T cell receptor (beta chain) was documented in a study of cytomegalovirus exposure and HLA in healthy donors. In the study overall: A prior study identified 120 million or so unique TCR beta sequences from 190 million or so T cells.

Study-level findings and limits: Indistinguishability led to the exclusion of some V segments, TRBV6-2 and TRBV6-3 included.

This clone was seen a single time. As yet, its antigen is unknown. The germline V gene has CDR1 SGHRS and CDR2 YFSETQ. The V segment lost 0 bases and the J segment 0 bases; nucleotides outside the gene matches: 2. The CDR3 runs 16 residues. The PCR used 60 Vbeta and 13 Jbeta primers. The data were produced by immunoSEQ multiplex PCR, yet TCRdb's version contains in-frame clones alone and is incomplete. This table holds roughly 200,000 clones, 73% found once. The gene calls are TRBV5-1 and TRBJ2-1; 8 bases map to TRBD2. The sample taken for sequencing was PBMCs. The receptor was isolated from a woman between 25 and 40 years old in good health and CMV-seronegative. The CDR3 DNA follows: TGCGCCAGCAGCTTGGTGGCGGGGGGCTCCTACAATGAGCAGTTCTTC. Amino acid sequence: CASSLVAGGSYNEQFF.